These 27 T cell receptor beta chains share one sample of origin, sequenced in a study of T cell repertoires in cytomegalovirus infection. TCRdb passed the reads through MiXCR, listing each CDR3 protein once. The top ten clones hold about 6% of a sample with some 220,000 distinct CDR3 sequences, 5% to 8.5% of them seen once. What was sequenced was PBMCs. These receptor sequences come from a human donor in good health (CMV status not recorded). Some clones in this sample may be carry-over from other donors' samples.

This clonotype was observed at least ten times. The chain joins TRBV5-8 to TRBJ1-3, with unresolved D. V was cut by 0 bases and J by 0 bases, with 7 bases left in between. Germline V lookup: CDR1 SGHTS, CDR2 YDEGEE. The CDR3 is 15 amino acids. CDR3 protein: CASSLGASSGNTIYF. In nucleotides, the CDR3 is TGTGCCAGCAGCTTGGGGGCCAGCTCTGGAAACACCATATATTTT.

This clonotype occurred many times. The chain uses TRBV6-2 or TRBV6-3 and TRBJ2-2; weak D call: TRBD1 (6 bases). The V end lost 4 bases, the J end lost 5 bases, and 29 bases lay between the germline ends. CDR1 is MNHEY and CDR2 is SVGEGT in the germline V gene. CDR3 length equals 20 residues. DNA of the CDR3: TGTGCCAGCAGTTTCTCCTCACCACGTCCCATCTCCGGGACAACCGGGGAGCTGTTTTTT. Its protein is CASSFSSPRPISGTTGELFF.

A note on this clonotype: The conserved phenylalanine or tryptophan normally closing the CDR3 is absent here, so this likely arose from a read error. The chain uses TRBV7-6 and TRBJ2-1; TRBD1 is a possible D gene (6 bases). The germline gives CDR1 SGHVS, CDR2 FNYEAQ. The CDR3 has 15 residues. In DNA form, the CDR3 reads TGTGCTAGCAGCCCAGGAGACAGGCCCTACAATGAGCAGTTCTCC. Amino acid sequence: CASSPGDRPYNEQFS.

In this sample, this clonotype turned up a few times. The rearrangement links TRBV2 to TRBJ2-1; 12 bases align to TRBD1. Germline V gene sequence: CDR1 SNHLY, CDR2 FYNNEI. The CDR3 covers 12 residues. With V trimmed by 8 bases and J by 11 bases, 4 bases remained unmatched. CDR3 sequence: CASGGTGGQQFF. The CDR3 DNA follows: TGTGCCAGCGGGGGGACAGGGGGCCAGCAGTTCTTC.

This clonotype appeared a few times. The J gene is TRBJ2-1, the V gene TRBV29-1, with a tentative D call TRBD2 (5 bases). The length of the CDR3 is 12 residues. V lost 4 bases and J 9 bases, leaving 13 bases between the germline ends. Germline V lookup: CDR1 SQVTM, CDR2 ANQGSEA. The CDR3 DNA sequence: TGCAGCGTTGTAGGTGGCGGGCGTGAGCAGTTCTTC. Amino acid sequence: CSVVGGGREQFF.

At least ten counts were recorded for this clonotype. The V and J genes are TRBV28 and TRBJ2-3; 7 positions match TRBD2. CDR3 length: 13 residues. J was trimmed by 5 bases and V by 5 bases; bases with no gene match: 4. Germline CDR1 is MDHEN and CDR2 is SYDVKM. For the CDR3, the DNA is TGTGCCAGCAGTGGGGGGGGTCGAGATACGCAGTATTTT. This sequence encodes CASSGGGRDTQYF.

This clonotype has a handful of counts. The chain is built from TRBV7-9 and TRBJ1-4; D unclear. CDR1 and CDR2 from the germline V gene are SEHNR and FQNEAQ (reference sequence). Trimming cost V 7 bases and J 8 bases, with 20 bases left between them. The CDR3 has 15 residues. The CDR3 DNA reads as TGTGCCAGCAATCAAGATGGTTCAAAGCGAGAAAAACTGTTTTTT. The encoded protein is CASNQDGSKREKLFF.

This clonotype was seen many times. This chain's CDR3 is CSARPQGLNTEAFF. CDR3 in DNA: TGCAGTGCTAGGCCACAGGGATTGAACACTGAAGCTTTCTTT. V is TRBV20-1 and J is TRBJ1-1; tentative D call: TRBD1 (6 bases). This CDR3 is built from 14 residues. Germline V gene lookup returns CDR1 DFQATT and CDR2 SNEGSKA (reference sequence). V gave up 3 bases and J gave up 0 bases, with 11 bases separating them.

The sample holds many counts of this clonotype. The chain couples TRBV20-1 to TRBJ2-3; tentatively, D is TRBD1 or TRBD2 (6 bases each). The V and J ends lost 3 bases and 0 bases respectively, with 13 bases between them. This CDR3 spans 15 amino acids. The germline V gene has CDR1 DFQATT and CDR2 SNEGSKA (reference sequence). The CDR3 reads CSARWQGTSTDTQYF. The CDR3 DNA sequence: TGCAGTGCTAGGTGGCAGGGGACTAGCACAGATACGCAGTATTTT.

The table lists this clonotype with many counts. CDR3 in DNA: TGTGCCAGCAGCTCTAGTAGAATCTACGAGCAGTACTTC. This encodes CASSSSRIYEQYF. The J gene is TRBJ2-7, the V gene TRBV7-9; D remains ambiguous. V was shortened by 4 bases and J by 3 bases, with 10 bases between the two germline ends. The CDR3 is made up of 13 amino acids. CDR1 is SEHNR and CDR2 is FQNEAQ in the germline V gene (reference sequence).

The chain is built from TRBV9 and TRBJ2-1; 8 bases match TRBD2. CDR3 length: 18 amino acids. CDR1 and CDR2 from the germline V gene are SGDLS and YYNGEE. With V trimmed by 4 bases and J by 6 bases, 18 bases remained unmatched. The CDR3 protein is CASSRTQTGGVNRNEQFF. CDR3 nucleotides: TGTGCCAGCAGCCGAACCCAGACGGGGGGGGTGAATCGCAATGAGCAGTTCTTC. Combining the CDR3 with reference TRBV9 and TRBJ2-1 gives the whole variable domain DSGVTQTPKHLITATGQRVTLRCSPRSGDLSVYWYQQSLDQGLQFLIQYYNGEERAKGNILERFSAQQFPDLHSELNLSSLELGDSALYFCASSRTQTGGVNRNEQFFGPGTRLTVL.

This clonotype has a count of ten or more. The rearrangement links TRBV20-1 to TRBJ2-7; TRBD2 might be the D (6 bases). The germline V and J ends were trimmed by 2 bases and 2 bases, with 10 bases remaining between them. The CDR3 spans 13 residues. The germline gives CDR1 DFQATT, CDR2 SNEGSKA (reference sequence). The CDR3 sequence is CSARSGRTYEQYF. CDR3 bases: TGCAGTGCTAGATCAGGGAGGACCTACGAGCAGTACTTC.

In its sample, this clonotype was seen many times. The chain recombines TRBV28 with TRBJ1-2, with D possibly being TRBD1 (5 bases). V was trimmed by 3 bases and J by 8 bases, leaving 37 bases between them. The germline V gene has CDR1 MDHEN and CDR2 SYDVKM. CDR3 length equals 21 residues. CDR3: CASSFPRTLPKAGDLGPGYTF. CDR3 sequence (DNA): TGTGCCAGCAGTTTCCCACGGACCCTTCCCAAAGCGGGGGACCTCGGGCCAGGCTACACCTTC.

This clonotype occurred many times. The rearrangement uses TRBV7-2 and TRBJ1-5, with 9 bases that match TRBD1. The CDR3 spans 16 residues. Germline trimming cut 1 base from V and 6 bases from J; bases unmatched to any gene: 7. CDR1 is SGHTA, CDR2 FQGNSA, per germline. Here the CDR3 reads CASSLEGTGRSQPQHF. CDR3 DNA sequence: TGTGCCAGCAGCTTAGAAGGGACAGGGAGGAGTCAGCCCCAGCATTTT.

This clonotype was seen many times. The gene calls are TRBV7-2 and TRBJ2-1; D is ambiguous. Per germline, CDR1 SGHTA and CDR2 FQGNSA. V shed 2 bases and J shed 6 bases, with 26 bases lying between them. This CDR3 comprises 19 residues. This chain's CDR3 is CASSLFVGSGKLSVNEQFF. The DNA for the CDR3 is TGTGCCAGCAGCTTATTCGTGGGCTCAGGCAAGTTGTCCGTCAATGAGCAGTTCTTC.

This clonotype was counted many times. The CDR3 region is CASRWTGFYEQYF. CDR3 bases: TGCGCCAGCAGGTGGACAGGGTTCTACGAGCAGTACTTC. This chain links TRBV4-3 with TRBJ2-7; 8 bases are shared with TRBD1. The CDR3 is made up of 13 amino acids. Germline trimming cut 6 bases from V and 3 bases from J; bases unmatched to any gene: 4. CDR1 is LGHNA, CDR2 YSLEER, per germline.

This clonotype was detected ten times or more. This chain joins TRBV7-2 and TRBJ2-5; 9 bases fit TRBD2. Germline loops: CDR1 SGHTA, CDR2 FQGNSA. This CDR3 is built from 15 residues. The trim removed 7 bases at V and 0 bases at J, leaving 6 bases unmatched. The CDR3 sequence: CASNRLAVHQETQYF. CDR3 DNA: TGTGCCAGCAACCGACTAGCGGTGCACCAAGAGACCCAGTACTTC.

This clonotype showed up many times. The chain recombines TRBV7-9 with TRBJ2-5; TRBD2 might be the D (5 bases). Germline V gene lookup returns CDR1 SEHNR and CDR2 FQNEAQ (reference sequence). The CDR3 is made up of 15 amino acids. Trimming cost V 6 bases and J 3 bases, with 17 bases left between them. DNA for the CDR3: TGTGCCAGCAGTAGTGGGAGAAATGCTAAAGAGACCCAGTACTTC. Its protein product is CASSSGRNAKETQYF.

This clonotype was recorded many times. This sequence joins TRBV29-1 and TRBJ1-3; D is undetermined. Trimming stripped 4 bases from V and 1 base from J, with 14 bases between. Germline lookup yields CDR1 SQVTM and CDR2 ANQGSEA. The CDR3 length is 15 residues. The chain's CDR3 is CSVVGGIDSGNTIYF. The CDR3 nucleotides are TGCAGCGTTGTTGGAGGGATAGATTCTGGAAACACCATATATTTT.

This clonotype was counted at least ten times. The chain is built from TRBV4-1 and TRBJ1-2, with TRBD1 matching over 12 bases. V lost 5 bases and J lost 6; bases outside the gene matches: 7. Looked up from germline, CDR1 is MGHRA and CDR2 is YSYEKL. The CDR3 consists of 15 residues. In DNA, the CDR3 is TGCGCCAGCAGCTATGCGGGGACAGGGGGCGATGGCTACACCTTC. Amino acids: CASSYAGTGGDGYTF.

This clonotype was seen ten or more times. This chain uses TRBV7-8 with TRBJ1-2; 8 nucleotides line up with TRBD1. The V segment lost 4 bases and the J segment 1 base; nucleotides outside the gene matches: 5. CDR3 length equals 15 residues. Germline CDR1 reads SGHVS; CDR2 reads FQNEAQ. The CDR3 sequence is CASSWGQANNYGYTF. In DNA form, the CDR3 reads TGTGCCAGCAGCTGGGGACAGGCAAATAACTATGGCTACACCTTC. Using reference TRBV7-8 and TRBJ1-2 for the parts outside the CDR3, the full variable domain is GAGVSQSPRYKVAKRGQDVALRCDPISGHVSLFWYQQALGQGPEFLTYFQNEAQLDKSGLPSDRFFAERPEGSVSTLKIQRTQQEDSAVYLCASSWGQANNYGYTFGSGTRLTVV.

This clonotype showed up many times. V usage is TRBV14 and J usage is TRBJ2-1; D is uncertain. The CDR3 is 15 amino acids. The V end was cut by 1 base, the J end by 12 bases, with 19 bases between. CDR1 is SGHDN and CDR2 is FVKESK in the germline V gene. The CDR3: CASSQVAGIGSWQFF. The CDR3 DNA follows: TGTGCCAGCAGCCAAGTCGCTGGGATTGGGTCCTGGCAGTTCTTC.

This clonotype was observed many times. The V and J genes are TRBV12-5 and TRBJ2-1, with 7 nucleotides matching TRBD1. The CDR3 spans 17 residues. Germline V gives CDR1 LGHNT, CDR2 FRNRAP. J lost 3 bases, V lost 2 bases, and 10 bases had no gene match. The CDR3 sequence is CASGLFIGGYIYNEQFF. DNA of the CDR3: TGTGCTAGTGGTTTGTTCATAGGGGGCTACATCTACAATGAGCAGTTCTTC.

This clonotype was counted ten times or more. This chain links TRBV9 with TRBJ2-2; D not resolved. The CDR3 loop spans 13 amino acids. Trimming shortened V by 3 bases and J by 6 bases, and 9 bases separated the two germline ends. Germline V CDR1 and CDR2: SGDLS, YYNGEE. The DNA of the CDR3 is TGTGCCAGCAGCGCCTCTCGGGCCGGGGAGCTGTTTTTT. The encoded protein is CASSASRAGELFF.

This clonotype showed up many times. The chain links TRBV7-2 to TRBJ1-6; 8 bases match TRBD1. J gave up 3 bases and V 2 bases, and 12 bases lay outside the gene matches. CDR1 and CDR2 (germline): SGHTA, FQGNSA. The CDR3 consists of 19 residues. The CDR3 region is CASSLRTGRNQGYNSPLHF. The CDR3 bases are TGTGCCAGCAGCTTAAGGACAGGGAGAAATCAAGGCTATAATTCACCCCTCCACTTT. The full variable domain, in which reference TRBV7-2 and TRBJ1-6 provide the parts outside the CDR3, is GAGVSQSPSNKVTEKGKDVELRCDPISGHTALYWYRQSLGQGLEFLIYFQGNSAPDKSGLPSDRFSAERTGGSVSTLTIQRTQQEDSAVYLCASSLRTGRNQGYNSPLHFGNGTRLTVT.

In its sample, this clonotype was seen a few times. The chain has TRBV12-3 or TRBV12-4 and TRBJ2-2; D gene unclear. V lost 5 bases and J 4 bases, leaving 14 bases between the germline ends. CDR3 length equals 15 residues. The CDR3 region is CASSRLTSFTGELFF. As DNA, the CDR3 is TGTGCCAGCAGTCGGTTAACCAGTTTCACCGGGGAGCTGTTTTTT.

The table lists this clonotype with many counts. The gene calls are TRBV7-2 and TRBJ1-2; the D gene is possibly TRBD1 (6 bases). Trimming cost V 5 bases and J 14 bases, with 18 bases left between them. There are 12 residues in the CDR3. Germline V gene data show CDR1 as SGHTA and CDR2 as FQGNSA. The CDR3 bases are TGTGCCAGCAGCCCCTCCGGGGGGGGCTGGACCTTC. Its translation is CASSPSGGGWTF.